The present T cell receptor (beta chain) was sequenced within a study of identical twins. Findings and limits, study-wide: With abundant cord blood beta clonotypes, insertions were fewer; memory repertoires showed no such pattern. Analyses based on zero insertions could be partly confounded by invariant MAIT and iNKT cells. Models underpredicted monozygotic twin sharing of out-of-frame TCR alpha.

One entry per CDR3 protein results from TCRdb running MiXCR on the 5' RACE reads. The profile shows about 920,000 distinct CDR3 sequences, 12% of them singletons. The germline gives CDR1 SNHLY, CDR2 FYNNEI. V was shortened by 3 bases and J by 8 bases, with 13 bases between the two germline ends. The CDR3 contains 14 residues. This clonotype was seen a handful of times. Its specificity is not known. These data were also reused for a study on yellow fever vaccine responses in identical twins. This second report adds: Each twin's T cell response to the vaccine was reported to look partly convergent and partly personalized.

Source material: PBMCs. The TCR sequence derives from a woman between 18 and 29 years old in good health. J is TRBJ1-4 and V is TRBV2; D is unresolved. The CDR3 bases are TGTGCCAGCAGTGAGTCGGTTCTGGGCGAAAAACTGTTTTTT. Translated, it gives CASSESVLGEKLFF.